This is a list of T cell receptor beta chains from one sample in a study of cytomegalovirus exposure and HLA in healthy donors. Generated by immunoSEQ multiplex PCR, the TCRdb table keeps only in-frame clones and is missing some. This sample has about 190,000 clones, with roughly 80% found just once. Sequencing input: PBMCs. These receptor sequences come from a man aged 45-60 years in good health and CMV-seronegative. Each CDR3 is given with its conserved first and last residue. Each record gives: J gene, D gene, V gene, CDR3 protein, CDR3 DNA. A D gene is named only where the DNA matches it firmly.

TRBJ2-7 | TRBD2 | TRBV29-1 | CSVAGATYEQYF | TGCAGCGTAGCGGGGGCTACCTACGAGCAGTACTTC
TRBJ2-7 | . | TRBV9 | CASSVDADYEQYF | TGTGCCAGCAGCGTAGATGCAGACTACGAGCAGTACTTC
TRBJ2-2 | TRBD1 | TRBV30 | CAWDRTGSNTGELFF | TGTGCCTGGGACCGGACAGGTTCGAACACTGGGGAGCTGTTTTTT
TRBJ2-1 | TRBD2 | TRBV19 | CASRILAGGVGEQFF | TGTGCCAGTAGGATCCTAGCGGGGGGTGTAGGGGAGCAGTTCTTC
TRBJ1-4 | . | TRBV28 | CASSPGQQTNEKLFF | TGTGCCAGCAGTCCGGGACAACAAACTAATGAAAAACTGTTTTTT
TRBJ1-4 | . | TRBV25-1 | CASSEFGPSNEKLFF | TGTGCCAGCAGTGAATTCGGTCCGAGCAATGAAAAACTGTTTTTT
TRBJ2-3 | TRBD2 | TRBV6-1 | CASSAAGGRDTQYF | TGTGCCAGCAGTGCTGCGGGGGGTAGAGATACGCAGTATTTT
TRBJ2-5 | TRBD2 | TRBV5-1 | CASSPTSGGAKTQYF | TGCGCCAGCAGCCCGACTAGCGGGGGGGCCAAGACCCAGTACTTC
TRBJ2-7 | TRBD1 | TRBV9 | CASSAWDRDYAEQYF | TGTGCCAGCAGCGCCTGGGACAGGGATTATGCCGAGCAGTACTTC
TRBJ1-6 | TRBD1 | TRBV7-9 | CASSFQTGGQFASPLHF | TGTGCCAGCAGCTTTCAGACAGGGGGGCAATTTGCTTCACCCCTCCACTTT
TRBJ2-3 | . | TRBV5-1 | CASSLATGAGDTQYF | TGCGCCAGCAGCTTGGCCACTGGGGCAGGAGATACGCAGTATTTT